This T cell receptor beta chain was sequenced during a study of CD8 T cells in ankylosing spondylitis. Whole-study results and caveats: A TCR beta motif of 7 or 8 highly homologous variants appeared characteristic of ankylosing spondylitis blood.

TCRdb fed the 5' RACE reads into MiXCR, producing one record per CDR3 protein. This repertoire shows more than 650,000 distinct CDR3 sequences, approximately 12% found once; its top ten account for just over 0.5%. In its sample, this clonotype was seen many times. Its antigen is not identified. V gave up 5 bases and J gave up 0 bases; unmatched junction bases: 10. The CDR3 contains 17 residues. Per the germline V gene, CDR1 is MRHNA and CDR2 is SNTAGT. The V gene is TRBV6-4, the J gene TRBJ2-1; TRBD2 matches 7 bases. The TCR was taken from a male donor with ankylosing spondylitis. The sequenced sample was blood, either unsorted or a sorted T cell fraction (not recorded which). The CDR3 is CASSPGEGLTSYNEQFF. The CDR3 nucleotides are TGTGCCAGCAGTCCGGGAGAGGGACTAACCTCCTACAATGAGCAGTTCTTC.